This T cell receptor (beta chain) is drawn from a study of identical twins. The CDR3 is made up of 14 amino acids. Deletions cut 5 bases from V and 8 bases from J, with 18 bases between. Each donor was a healthy Caucasian. There are many counts of this clonotype. MiXCR, run by TCRdb on the 5' RACE reads, gives a single entry per CDR3 protein. The repertoire holds hundreds of thousands of distinct CDR3 sequences, with roughly an eighth as singletons. Another study also made use of these data, one on yellow fever vaccine responses in identical twins.

The J gene is TRBJ1-1, the V gene TRBV12-3 or TRBV12-4; D gene ambiguous. The sequence derives from a woman between 18 and 29 years old in good health. The sequencing input was CD8+ T cells sorted from blood. The CDR3 here is CASSTTRFPPEAFF. The CDR3 DNA is TGTGCCAGCAGTACCACAAGGTTCCCTCCCGAAGCTTTCTTT.